This T cell receptor (beta chain) was obtained from a study of T-cell memory formation after mild COVID-19. Study-wide background: The TCR clusters were mostly specific to one donor.

The J segment lost 0 bases and the V segment lost 0 bases, leaving 2 bases of the junction unmatched. CDR1 is SGHVS and CDR2 is FQNEAQ in the germline V gene. CDR3 length: 16 amino acids. TCRdb fed the 5' RACE reads into MiXCR, producing one record per CDR3 protein. Of 450,000 to 650,000 distinct CDR3 sequences in the sample, roughly 18% were seen once. This clonotype was counted a few times. The receptor was isolated from an adult woman who had mild COVID-19 (a few samples of this study predate the infection). Cell type and time point are not known. The V and J genes are TRBV7-8 and TRBJ1-5, with 7 bases identical to TRBD1. The specimen was PBMCs or a T cell subset sorted from them (not recorded which). The CDR3 DNA follows: TGTGCCAGCAGCTTAGCCGGGACAGATAGCAATCAGCCCCAGCATTTT. Its translation is CASSLAGTDSNQPQHF.